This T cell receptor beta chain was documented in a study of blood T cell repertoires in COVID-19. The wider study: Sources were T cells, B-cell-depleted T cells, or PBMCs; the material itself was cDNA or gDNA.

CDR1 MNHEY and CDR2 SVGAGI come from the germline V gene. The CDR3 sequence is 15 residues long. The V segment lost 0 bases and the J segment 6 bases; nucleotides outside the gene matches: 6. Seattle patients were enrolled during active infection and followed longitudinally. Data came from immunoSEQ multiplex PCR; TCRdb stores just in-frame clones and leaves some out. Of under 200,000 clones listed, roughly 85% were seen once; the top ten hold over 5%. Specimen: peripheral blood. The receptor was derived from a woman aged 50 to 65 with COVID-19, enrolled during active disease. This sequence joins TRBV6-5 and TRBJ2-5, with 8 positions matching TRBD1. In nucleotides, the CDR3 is TGTGCCAGCAGTTACTCGAGCAGGGGGCAAAAGACCCAGTACTTC. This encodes CASSYSSRGQKTQYF.